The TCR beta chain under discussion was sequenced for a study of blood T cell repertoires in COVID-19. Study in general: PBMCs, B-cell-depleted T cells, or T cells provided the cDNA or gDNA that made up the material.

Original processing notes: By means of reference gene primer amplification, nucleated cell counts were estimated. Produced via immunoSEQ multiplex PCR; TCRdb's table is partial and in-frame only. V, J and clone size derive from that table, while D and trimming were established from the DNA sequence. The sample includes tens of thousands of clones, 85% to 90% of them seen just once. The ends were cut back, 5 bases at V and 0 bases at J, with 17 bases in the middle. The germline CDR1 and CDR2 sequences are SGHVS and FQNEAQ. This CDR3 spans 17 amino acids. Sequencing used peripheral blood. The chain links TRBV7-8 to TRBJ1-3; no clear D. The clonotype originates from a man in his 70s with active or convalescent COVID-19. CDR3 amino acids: CASSQIPTAFSGNTIYF. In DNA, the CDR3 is TGTGCCAGCAGCCAGATACCAACAGCCTTCTCTGGAAACACCATATATTTT.